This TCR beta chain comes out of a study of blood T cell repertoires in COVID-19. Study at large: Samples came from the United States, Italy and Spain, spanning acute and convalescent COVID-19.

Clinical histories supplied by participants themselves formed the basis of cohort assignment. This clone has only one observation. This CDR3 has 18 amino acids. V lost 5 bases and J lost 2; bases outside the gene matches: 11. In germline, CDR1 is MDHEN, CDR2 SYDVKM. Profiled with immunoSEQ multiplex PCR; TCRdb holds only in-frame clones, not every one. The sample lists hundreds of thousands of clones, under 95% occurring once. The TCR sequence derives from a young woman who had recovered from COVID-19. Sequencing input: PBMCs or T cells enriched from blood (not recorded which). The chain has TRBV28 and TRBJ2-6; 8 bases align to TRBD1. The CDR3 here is CASSTRTGNTPGANVLTF. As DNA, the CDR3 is TGTGCCAGCAGTACGAGGACAGGGAATACACCTGGGGCCAACGTCCTGACTTTC. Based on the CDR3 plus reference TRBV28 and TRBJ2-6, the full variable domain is DVKVTQSSRYLVKRTGEKVFLECVQDMDHENMFWYRQDPGLGLRLIYFSYDVKMKEKGDIPEGYSVSREKKERFSLILESASTNQTSMYLCASSTRTGNTPGANVLTFGAGSRLTVL.